This T cell receptor (beta chain) appears in the sequencing data of a study of T-cell memory formation after mild COVID-19. Study-level background: The study found TCR clusters largely donor specific.

TCRdb passed the 5' RACE reads through MiXCR, listing each CDR3 protein once. The data contain 130,000 to 150,000 distinct CDR3 sequences, 5.5% to 7% of them singletons. In germline, CDR1 is DFQATT, CDR2 SNEGSKA (reference sequence). With 2 bases removed from V and 7 bases from J, the gap between germline ends came to 17 bases. The CDR3 is 14 amino acids. With respect to this clonotype: No antigen is known for it.

Study-wide points: Among CD4+ contracting clones, most were CM and EM, and CD8+ ones EMRA. The appearance of some responding clones in pre-infection memory suggested that cross-reactive memory joined. There was a balanced CD4/CD8 profile in clones contracting day 15 to 85, and later expanders leaned CD4+.

The genes are TRBV20-1 and TRBJ1-2; possibly TRBD1 for D (6 bases). The sequenced sample was PBMCs or a T cell subset sorted from them (not recorded which). The sequence came from an adult woman who had mild COVID-19 (a few samples of this study predate the infection). Cell type and time point are not known. DNA of the CDR3: TGCAGTGCTAGACCAAAAACGGGGGGCGGTGGCTACACCTTC. It codes for CSARPKTGGGGYTF.